Presented here are 4 T cell receptor beta chains from one specimen sequenced in a study of breast tumors, draining lymph nodes, adjacent tissues. TCRdb analysed the multiplex PCR reads with MiXCR anew, one entry per CDR3 protein. The sample holds some 65,000 distinct CDR3 sequences; less than 45% are singletons and the top ten take about 8.4%. The sequencing input was breast tumor tissue. These receptors all stem from a female donor with breast cancer. Some clones in this sample may be carry-over from other donors' samples.

This clonotype is medium-sized. The CDR3 region is CASSLAGYANTGELFF. DNA of the CDR3: TGTGCCAGCAGTTTAGCAGGGTACGCGAACACCGGGGAGCTGTTTTTT. V is TRBV12-3 or TRBV12-4 and J is TRBJ2-2; D not certain. Trimming left V 0 bases short and J 0 bases short, with 8 bases between. CDR3 length equals 16 residues.

The chain uses TRBV5-8 and TRBJ2-1, with D tentatively TRBD1 (5 bases). Per the germline V gene, CDR1 is SGHTS and CDR2 is YDEGEE. V was cut by 0 bases and J by 8 bases, with 18 bases left in between. The CDR3 has 16 amino acids. CDR3 residues: CASSLGGALFTHEQFF. Here the CDR3 DNA reads TGTGCCAGCAGCTTGGGTGGGGCGCTATTTACCCATGAGCAGTTCTTC.

This clonotype was seen a handful of times. The chain couples TRBV27 to TRBJ2-1; D gene unclear. This CDR3 comprises 15 residues. V shed 0 bases and J shed 4 bases, with 10 bases lying between them. Germline V gene sequence: CDR1 MNHEY, CDR2 SMNVEV (reference sequence). Here the CDR3 reads CASSLSLAAYNEQFF. Written as DNA, the CDR3 is TGTGCCAGCAGTTTATCGTTGGCAGCTTACAATGAGCAGTTCTTC.

As for this clonotype: Since the CDR3 does not end with the conserved phenylalanine or tryptophan, this likely comes from a read error. The limits of the CDR3 on the DNA are not certain, so only TCRdb's listed CDR3 is given. V usage is TRBV7-9 and J usage is TRBJ1-3; the DNA was not compared with TRBD1, the D call given in the table. The CDR3 has 14 amino acids, counting both end residues. The germline V gene has CDR1 SEHNR and CDR2 FQNEAQ (reference sequence). The CDR3 loop reads CANSRGESGNTVYL.